The clone carrying this T cell receptor (beta chain) was recorded many times. The data belong to a study of molecular identifiers for immune sequencing clone quantification. Previously published methods and listed TCR primers were used for the bulk TCR libraries. In TCRdb, the PCR reads were re-called with MiXCR into one record per CDR3 protein. The sample includes about 70,000 distinct CDR3 sequences, 15% to 20% of them seen just once. Naive CD8 T cells were sorted, and the gate applied was CD8+CD4-CCR7+CD45RA+. V was clipped by 1 base and J by 0 bases; unmatched bases: 0. Germline CDR1 SGHAT, CDR2 FQNNGV. CDR3 length: 15 residues.

The clonotype comes from a human donor in good health. Some libraries in this study had Jurkat cell RNA spiked in. The chain recombines TRBV11-2 with TRBJ2-1; 7 positions agree with TRBD2. The sample comprised naive CD8+ T cells from blood, with Jurkat cell RNA spiked in. Subset noted: FACS-sorted CD8+CD4-CCR7+CD45RA+ naive T cells. CDR3 bases: TGTGCCAGCAGCTTAGCTAGCGGCTCCTACAATGAGCAGTTCTTC. Translation: CASSLASGSYNEQFF.